A selection of T cell receptor beta chains follows, all from one sample in a study of shared clonotypes between healthy human individuals. The method was immunoSEQ multiplex PCR; TCRdb's version includes in-frame clones alone and lacks a portion of them. Counted here are fewer than 850,000 clones, about 97% occurring once; the ten biggest clones make up about 0.21%. Material for sequencing was naive CD8+ T cells sorted from blood. The receptors stem from a young man in good health. Each CDR3 is given with its conserved first and last residue. D genes are given only for firm matches. Expanded clones get a size class; other rows say once, few or many, or leave the size out.

>TRBV6-1|.|TRBJ2-7|.
TGTGCCAGCAGTGAAAACGGCGGGCACTACGAGCAGTACTTC
CASSENGGHYEQYF
>TRBV27|.|TRBJ1-5|.
TGTGCCAGCAGTTTAGCCAGGGGCGCTCAGCCCCAGCATTTT
CASSLARGAQPQHF
>TRBV7-9|.|TRBJ2-2|.
TGTGCCAGCAGCTCGGACAGACACACCGGGGAGCTGTTTTTT
CASSSDRHTGELFF
>TRBV2|.|TRBJ2-7|.
TGTGCCAGCACCATGGGACCCGAGCTAGACGAGCAGTACTTC
CASTMGPELDEQYF
>TRBV6-5|.|TRBJ1-2|.
TGTGCCAGCAGTTACGCCAGCGTCGTCATAGGAGGCTACACCTTC
CASSYASVVIGGYTF
>TRBV13|.|TRBJ1-2|.
TGTGCCAGCAGCTTAGCGGGTACCGCTAACTATGGCTACACCTTC
CASSLAGTANYGYTF
>TRBV9|TRBD1|TRBJ2-1|.
TGTGCCAGCAGCGCAGGGGGCGGGATGGTCTACAATGAGCAGTTCTTC
CASSAGGGMVYNEQFF
>TRBV7-9|TRBD1|TRBJ2-7|.
TGTGCCAGCAGCCCCGCAGGACAGGGTTACTACGAGCAGTACTTC
CASSPAGQGYYEQYF
>TRBV4-1|TRBD2|TRBJ2-7|.
TGCGCCAGCAGCCAGGGGGGGACCTACGAGCAGTACTTC
CASSQGGTYEQYF
>TRBV9|.|TRBJ2-7|few
TGTGCCAGCAGCGTGTCAGAGTCCTACGAGCAGTACTTC
CASSVSESYEQYF
>TRBV27|.|TRBJ1-1|.
TGTGCCAGCACCCTAACGGGGTTGAACACTGAAGCTTTCTTT
CASTLTGLNTEAFF
>TRBV7-9|.|TRBJ2-2|.
TGTGCCAGCAGCGGGGACCCAATAGGGACCGGGGAGCTGTTTTTT
CASSGDPIGTGELFF
>TRBV2|.|TRBJ2-7|.
TGTGCCAGCGAGGAAGAGGGGGTAGCCTACGAGCAGTACTTC
CASEEEGVAYEQYF
>TRBV4-1|.|TRBJ2-7|many
TGCGCCAGCAGCCAAGATAAGTGGTCCTACGAGCAGTACTTC
CASSQDKWSYEQYF
>TRBV5-5|TRBD2|TRBJ2-3|.
TGTGCCAGCACCGAGAGCGGGAGGGCCTTGACAGATACGCAGTATTTT
CASTESGRALTDTQYF
>TRBV11-2|TRBD2|TRBJ2-7|.
TGTGCCAGCAGGAGTAGCGGGAGTGACGAGCAGTACTTC
CASRSSGSDEQYF
>TRBV7-9|.|TRBJ1-2|.
TGTGCCAGCAGCTTAGTGCCAGAGGATGGCTACACCTTC
CASSLVPEDGYTF
>TRBV2|TRBD1|TRBJ1-1|.
TGTGCCGGCGGACAGGGGAACACTGAAGCTTTCTTT
CAGGQGNTEAFF
>TRBV6-6|.|TRBJ2-2|.
TGTGCCAGCAGCCAGGGCCATTCCACCGGGGAGCTGTTTTTT
CASSQGHSTGELFF
>TRBV27|TRBD1|TRBJ1-2|.
TGTGCCAGCAAACGCCCGGGACAGGACTATGGCTACACCTTC
CASKRPGQDYGYTF
>TRBV14|TRBD1|TRBJ1-1|.
TGTGCCAGCAGCCAAGTGACAGGGTTGAACACTGAAGCTTTCTTT
CASSQVTGLNTEAFF
>TRBV27|.|TRBJ2-7|.
TGTGCCAGCAGTTTAGGACTATCATTCAACGAGCAGTACTTC
CASSLGLSFNEQYF
>TRBV6-5|.|TRBJ2-5|.
TGTGCCAGCAGTTTGGGGGTCCTGGGAGAGACCCAGTACTTC
CASSLGVLGETQYF
>TRBV27|.|TRBJ2-3|.
TGTGCCAGTTCCTGGCGGTCAGATACGCAGTATTTT
CASSWRSDTQYF
>TRBV15|.|TRBJ1-2|.
TGTGCCACCAGCAGATCCAGCCAGAACTATGGCTACACCTTC
CATSRSSQNYGYTF
>TRBV19|.|TRBJ1-5|.
TGTGCCAGTAGTATAGGTGGGGGCAGCAATCAGCCCCAGCATTTT
CASSIGGGSNQPQHF
>TRBV7-8|TRBD1|TRBJ2-7|.
TGTGCCAGCAGCTTTGACAGGGCCTCCTACGAGCAGTACTTC
CASSFDRASYEQYF
>TRBV7-2|.|TRBJ1-1|.
TGTGCCAGCAGCTTAGGGAACAGGGTTCGGATGAACACTGAAGCTTTCTTT
CASSLGNRVRMNTEAFF